This T cell receptor (beta chain) comes out of a study of T-cell reconstitution after alpha-beta-depleted transplantation in children. This clonotype was counted a few times. Researchers prepared the TCRbeta library using unique molecular identifiers, the study reports. TCRdb called the PCR reads again in MiXCR, with one record for every CDR3 protein. The repertoire consists of roughly 500,000 distinct CDR3 sequences, with roughly 33% occurring once and the leading ten covering about 2.3%. The sample was PBMCs from the stem cell graft donor, taken from the stem cell graft. This clonotype originated in a human donor who donated a stem cell graft to a child with aplastic anemia.

The CDR3 sequence: CASSSIGGEAFF. Written as DNA, the CDR3 is TGTGCCAGCAGCTCTATTGGTGGGGAAGCTTTCTTT. The chain has TRBV12-3 or TRBV12-4 and TRBJ1-1; D gene ambiguous. This CDR3 is 12 amino acids long. V dropped 6 bases and J dropped 8 bases, with 13 bases sitting between them.